This passage covers 9 T cell receptor beta chains from one sample sequenced in a study of blood T cell repertoires in COVID-19. Some clones are missing from TCRdb's copy, which holds only in-frame ones; the method was immunoSEQ multiplex PCR. The data contain approximately 150,000 clones, around 74% of them singletons. Sequencing input: peripheral blood. These receptors all come from a woman aged 60-70 years with COVID-19, enrolled during active disease.

This chain joins TRBV11-2 and TRBJ1-2, with 7 positions matching TRBD1. The V gene's germline CDR1 is SGHAT and CDR2 FQNNGV. CDR3 length: 15 amino acids. The junction had 5 bases not matched to a gene; V was cut back by 1 base and J by 3 bases. CDR3 sequence: CASSLGQGSHYGYTF. CDR3 DNA: TGTGCCAGCAGCTTAGGACAGGGATCCCACTATGGCTACACCTTC.

In this sample, this clone turned up many times. The rearrangement links TRBV7-8 to TRBJ1-1; weak D call: TRBD1 (5 bases). Trimming cost V 5 bases and J 1 base, with 8 bases left between them. There are 13 residues in the CDR3. CDR1 SGHVS and CDR2 FQNEAQ come from the germline V gene. The CDR3 loop reads CASSAGGNTEAFF. The CDR3 DNA follows: TGTGCCAGCAGCGCCGGGGGGAACACTGAAGCTTTCTTT.

The chain uses TRBV7-8 and TRBJ2-1; the D gene is possibly TRBD2 (6 bases). Per germline, CDR1 SGHVS and CDR2 FQNEAQ. The CDR3 extends over 14 amino acids. V dropped 5 bases and J dropped 7 bases, with 15 bases sitting between them. The CDR3 spells CASSPGLAGNEQFF. The CDR3 nucleotides read TGTGCCAGCAGCCCCGGACTCGCGGGGAATGAGCAGTTCTTC.

The V and J genes are TRBV7-3 and TRBJ1-2; D is perhaps TRBD1 (6 bases). This CDR3 has 15 amino acids. The ends were cut back, 1 base at V and 2 bases at J, with 11 bases in the middle. Germline loops: CDR1 SGHTA, CDR2 FQGTGA. CDR3 DNA sequence: TGTGCCAGCAGCTTAATGGCAGGGGCCAACTATGGCTACACCTTC. Translating gives CASSLMAGANYGYTF.

This clone was seen more than once but under ten times. The V gene is TRBV10-1, the J gene TRBJ2-2; 16 bases map to TRBD2. The germline CDR1 and CDR2 sequences are WNHNN and SYGVQD (reference sequence). V gave up 1 base and J gave up 7 bases; unmatched junction bases: 12. CDR3 size: 20 residues. The CDR3 protein is CASSELETGTSGRALGELFF. CDR3 sequence (DNA): TGCGCCAGCAGTGAGTTGGAGACCGGGACTAGCGGGAGGGCCCTCGGGGAGCTGTTTTTT.

This chain links TRBV20-1 with TRBJ1-5, with D possibly being TRBD1 (6 bases). With 3 bases removed from V and 5 bases from J, the gap between germline ends came to 20 bases. This CDR3 region has 16 residues. Germline V CDR1 and CDR2: DFQATT, SNEGSKA (reference sequence). The DNA for the CDR3 is TGCAGTGCTAGTGAAGAGGCGGGGGGCCGCTATCAGCCCCAGCATTTT. It specifies CSASEEAGGRYQPQHF.

The J gene is TRBJ2-5, the V gene TRBV2; 11 bases are shared with TRBD2. Germline CDR1 reads SNHLY; CDR2 reads FYNNEI. This CDR3 contains 14 residues. The V gene end was trimmed by 6 bases and the J gene end by 4 bases; junction bases not matched to a gene: 4. CDR3 nucleotide sequence: TGTGCCAGCAGGCCACTAGCGGGAGCAGAGACCCAGTACTTC. Its protein product is CASRPLAGAETQYF. The variable domain in full, with the rest retrieved from reference TRBV2 and TRBJ2-5, is EPEVTQTPSHQVTQMGQEVILRCVPISNHLYFYWYRQILGQKVEFLVSFYNNEISEKSEIFDDQFSVERPDGSNFTLKIRSTKLEDSAMYFCASRPLAGAETQYFGPGTRLLVL.

The gene calls are TRBV19 and TRBJ2-2; 7 bases line up with TRBD2. J gave up 7 bases and V 3 bases, and 14 bases lay outside the gene matches. The CDR3 contains 17 residues. The germline gives CDR1 LNHDA, CDR2 SQIVND (reference sequence). The DNA for the CDR3 is TGTGCCAGTAGTATCAGAGCGGGGCCCCTGGATAGCGGGGAGCTGTTTTTT. Its protein is CASSIRAGPLDSGELFF.

The chain carries TRBV28 and TRBJ1-2; perhaps TRBD1 as D (5 bases). The CDR3 totals 14 residues. Germline V gives CDR1 MDHEN, CDR2 SYDVKM. Deletions cut 5 bases from V and 2 bases from J, with 12 bases between. The CDR3 is CASSTSGPNYGYTF. CDR3 bases: TGTGCCAGCAGTACCTCAGGGCCAAACTATGGCTACACCTTC.